These 15 T cell receptor beta chains were sequenced from one sample in a study of post-analysis software for immune sequencing data. General study points: Patients used about 5 TRBV segments, including TRBV5-6, TRBV5-1 and TRBV20-1, more often than controls.

These receptors' targets are unknown. Unique molecular identifiers were carried by the TCR beta cDNA libraries. TCRdb passed the PCR reads through MiXCR, listing each CDR3 protein once. The sample contains about 680,000 distinct CDR3 sequences, 59% of which appear only once. Sequences were obtained from blood. These receptors originate from a girl aged 2-10 years with multiple sclerosis.

The gene calls are TRBV9 and TRBJ2-3; 14 nucleotides match TRBD2. CDR3 length: 14 amino acids. V was pared by 3 bases and J by 10 bases, with 4 bases of the junction left unmatched. CDR1 is SGDLS and CDR2 is YYNGEE in the germline V gene. CDR3 in amino acids: CASSAGLAGVPQYF. CDR3 bases: TGTGCCAGCAGCGCGGGACTAGCGGGAGTTCCGCAGTATTTT.

In its sample, this clonotype was seen once. The chain uses TRBV18 and TRBJ1-6, with 7 positions matching TRBD1. This CDR3 spans 15 amino acids. CDR1 KGHSH and CDR2 LQKENI come from the germline V gene. V lost 3 bases to trimming and J lost 8 bases; unmatched junction nucleotides: 7. In nucleotides, the CDR3 is TGTGCCAGCTCACCCCGACAGGGAAAAGATTCACCCCTCCACTTT. It translates to CASSPRQGKDSPLHF.

This clonotype was counted only a few times. The J gene is TRBJ2-7, the V gene TRBV20-1, with D tentatively TRBD2 (6 bases). Germline-derived CDR1 and CDR2 are DFQATT and SNEGSKA (reference sequence). This CDR3 spans 14 amino acids. Trimming took 5 bases from V and 4 from J, leaving 18 bases between them. The CDR3 DNA reads as TGCAGTGCTCCACGCTCGGGACTTACTTACGAGCAGTACTTC. Protein product: CSAPRSGLTYEQYF.

The CDR3: CATSDATSTGYNEQFF. CDR3 nucleotides: TGTGCCACCAGTGATGCGACTTCTACAGGCTACAATGAGCAGTTCTTC. The V call is TRBV24-1, the J call TRBJ2-1; the D gene is possibly TRBD1 (5 bases). Germline-derived CDR1 and CDR2 are KGHDR and SFDVKD. V was shortened by 3 bases and J by 3 bases, with 14 bases between the two germline ends. This CDR3 contains 16 residues.

The V and J genes are TRBV20-1 and TRBJ2-1, with a tentative D call TRBD1 (5 bases). This CDR3 has 17 residues. The V end lost 3 bases, the J end lost 0 bases, and 18 bases lay between the germline ends. CDR1 DFQATT and CDR2 SNEGSKA come from the germline V gene (reference sequence). CDR3 protein: CSARSESRVSSYNEQFF. CDR3 DNA: TGCAGTGCTAGGTCGGAGAGCAGGGTCAGCTCCTACAATGAGCAGTTCTTC.

This chain connects TRBV3-1 to TRBJ2-1; D ambiguous. The CDR3 has 14 amino acids. Trimming removed 0 bases from V and 9 bases from J, with 12 bases in between. CDR1 is LGHDT, CDR2 YNNKEL, per germline (reference sequence). Written as DNA, the CDR3 is TGTGCCAGCAGCCAAGATCCCCGGAGTGGTGAGCAGTTCTTC. Translated, it gives CASSQDPRSGEQFF.

V is TRBV29-1 and J is TRBJ2-1, with 7 bases matching TRBD1. Germline CDR1 reads SQVTM; CDR2 reads ANQGSEA. The CDR3 contains 11 residues. V lost 8 bases, J lost 10 bases, and 8 bases stayed unmatched. CDR3 sequence reads: CSLQGVKEQFF. The CDR3 nucleotides read TGCAGCCTCCAGGGGGTCAAGGAGCAGTTCTTC.

The genes are TRBV9 and TRBJ2-7; perhaps TRBD2 as D (7 bases). The V end was cut by 5 bases, the J end by 7 bases, with 25 bases between. The CDR3 extends over 16 amino acids. CDR1 and CDR2 (germline): SGDLS, YYNGEE. The DNA of the CDR3 is TGTGCCAGCAGTTCATCAGCGAGCGGGACACCTTATGAGCAGTACTTC. Protein sequence: CASSSSASGTPYEQYF.

The chain joins TRBV20-1 to TRBJ2-4; D remains unclear. The CDR3 consists of 13 residues. Germline CDR1 DFQATT, CDR2 SNEGSKA (reference sequence). V was pared by 3 bases and J by 1 base, with 7 bases between. The CDR3 DNA follows: TGCAGTGCTAGTACTCAGGCCAAAAACATTCAGTACTTC. Translation: CSASTQAKNIQYF.

This chain connects TRBV24-1 to TRBJ2-1; 14 positions agree with TRBD2. The junction had 10 bases not matched to a gene; V was cut back by 5 bases and J by 8 bases. This CDR3 is built from 17 residues. Germline CDR1 reads KGHDR; CDR2 reads SFDVKD. This CDR3 is CATSGNPGLAGVDEQFF. In DNA form, the CDR3 reads TGTGCCACCAGTGGGAATCCGGGACTAGCGGGAGTTGATGAGCAGTTCTTC.

The rearrangement uses TRBV10-2 and TRBJ2-7, with D uncertain. Germline CDR1 is WSHSY and CDR2 is SAAADI. Deletions cut 4 bases from V and 9 bases from J, with 7 bases between. The length of the CDR3 is 10 residues. The CDR3 sequence: CASSGPMQYF. For the CDR3, the DNA is TGCGCCAGCAGTGGGCCTATGCAGTACTTC.

This clonotype has only one observation. V usage is TRBV7-9 and J usage is TRBJ2-5, with D tentatively TRBD1 or TRBD2 (5 bases each). V dropped 9 bases and J dropped 5 bases, with 16 bases sitting between them. This CDR3 region has 13 residues. The germline CDR1 and CDR2 sequences are SEHNR and FQNEAQ (reference sequence). CDR3 loop: CASRLWGKETQYF. CDR3 DNA sequence: TGTGCCAGTCGCCTTTGGGGGAAGGAGACCCAGTACTTC.

V is TRBV5-1 and J is TRBJ2-7, with D maybe TRBD1 (7 bases). The CDR3 length is 14 residues. V gave up 0 bases and J gave up 5 bases, with 12 bases separating them. The germline V gene has CDR1 SGHRS and CDR2 YFSETQ. CDR3 nucleotide sequence: TGCGCCAGCAGCTTGGTTCAGGGGGGTAACGAGCAGTACTTC. This gives the protein CASSLVQGGNEQYF. Looking up the rest from reference TRBV5-1 and TRBJ2-7 gives the full variable domain: KAGVTQTPRYLIKTRGQQVTLSCSPISGHRSVSWYQQTPGQGLQFLFEYFSETQRNKGNFPGRFSGRQFSNSRSEMNVSTLELGDSALYLCASSLVQGGNEQYFGPGTRLTVT.

This clonotype occurred a few times. The V call is TRBV10-1, the J call TRBJ2-1, with 10 bases identical to TRBD2. Losses at the gene ends were 4 bases for V and 2 bases for J; bases not matched to a gene: 5. Germline V gene sequence: CDR1 WNHNN, CDR2 SYGVQD (reference sequence). CDR3 size: 16 residues. The CDR3: CASSGLAGDPYNEQFF. In nucleotides, the CDR3 is TGCGCCAGCAGTGGGCTAGCGGGGGACCCCTACAATGAGCAGTTCTTC.

This rearrangement joins TRBV20-1 to TRBJ1-2; D gene unclear. Trimming took 1 base from V and 10 from J, leaving 7 bases between them. Germline loops: CDR1 DFQATT, CDR2 SNEGSKA (reference sequence). The CDR3 runs to 10 residues. CDR3 region: CSARAYDYTF. The CDR3 nucleotides read TGCAGTGCTAGAGCTTACGACTACACCTTC.